One and the same sample provided the 2 T cell receptor beta chains below, sequenced in a study of vaccination and CD4 T cells after COVID-19. Their antigen targets remain unknown. The study sequenced cultured CD4+ T cell DNA using the Oncomine TCR Beta short-read assay. TCRdb fed the PCR reads into MiXCR, producing one record per CDR3 protein. Of about 13,000 distinct CDR3 sequences listed, under 65% are singletons. The treatment is: approximately nine-day PBMC culture with coronavirus spike peptide pools or control peptides (ViraFEST assay). Sequencing was carried out using CD4+ T cells from blood, cultured in vitro. The receptors shown here come from a human donor who had recovered from COVID-19.

This clonotype occurred a few times. The J gene is TRBJ2-2, the V gene TRBV5-4, with D perhaps TRBD1 or TRBD2 (5 bases each). V lost 0 bases and J 7 bases, leaving 10 bases between the germline ends. The CDR3 consists of 14 residues. Germline V CDR1 and CDR2: SGHNT, YYREEE (reference sequence). The CDR3 protein is CASSLGRDVGELFF. CDR3 sequence (DNA): TGTGCCAGCAGCTTGGGCAGGGACGTCGGGGAGCTGTTTTTT. Using reference TRBV5-4 and TRBJ2-2 for the parts outside the CDR3, the full variable domain is ETGVTQSPTHLIKTRGQQVTLRCSSQSGHNTVSWYQQALGQGPQFIFQYYREEENGRGNFPPRFSGLQFPNYSSELNVNALELDDSALYLCASSLGRDVGELFFGEGSRLTVL.

The chain has TRBV2 and TRBJ1-6; no clear D. Trimming took off 7 bases at V and 8 bases at J, with 15 bases between the two ends. This CDR3 spans 14 amino acids. Germline loops: CDR1 SNHLY, CDR2 FYNNEI. The CDR3 sequence: CASKIRESDSPLHF. The CDR3 DNA reads TGTGCCAGCAAGATTAGGGAGAGTGATTCACCCCTCCACTTT.